This TCR beta chain was profiled in a study of regulatory T cells in long-lasting Graves disease. Study-wide points: Fewer public clonotypes were shared by new patients (under 1,000) than by persistent patients (around 2,900). Persistent disease samples used TRBV28, TRBJ1-2 and TRBJ2-5 preferentially. Persistent cases of Graves' showed reduced TCR diversity relative to newly diagnosed patients.

HTBI primers from iRepertoire and Arm-PCR of CDR3 regions yielded the TCR beta libraries. In TCRdb, the multiplex PCR reads were re-called with MiXCR into one record per CDR3 protein. The sample holds a few hundred thousand distinct CDR3 sequences, 20% to 25% seen once. The sample's time point: persistent/refractory GD, antithyroid drugs over 5 years with positive TRAb. Following extraction of RNA from PBMCs, that RNA was used to make the TCR library. CDR1 is SNHLY, CDR2 FYNNEI, per germline. This CDR3 region has 12 residues. J lost 7 bases, V lost 2 bases, and 1 base had no gene match. In this sample, this clonotype turned up many times. The antigen is undetermined.

The chain combines TRBV2 with TRBJ2-7; 8 positions match TRBD2. The specimen was peripheral blood mononuclear cells (PBMCs), collected when the disease was refractory, from a patient treated with antithyroid drugs. The TCR originated in a female donor with Graves disease. The chain's CDR3 is CASSEIAGEQYF. In DNA, the CDR3 is TGTGCCAGCAGTGAAATAGCGGGAGAGCAGTACTTC.